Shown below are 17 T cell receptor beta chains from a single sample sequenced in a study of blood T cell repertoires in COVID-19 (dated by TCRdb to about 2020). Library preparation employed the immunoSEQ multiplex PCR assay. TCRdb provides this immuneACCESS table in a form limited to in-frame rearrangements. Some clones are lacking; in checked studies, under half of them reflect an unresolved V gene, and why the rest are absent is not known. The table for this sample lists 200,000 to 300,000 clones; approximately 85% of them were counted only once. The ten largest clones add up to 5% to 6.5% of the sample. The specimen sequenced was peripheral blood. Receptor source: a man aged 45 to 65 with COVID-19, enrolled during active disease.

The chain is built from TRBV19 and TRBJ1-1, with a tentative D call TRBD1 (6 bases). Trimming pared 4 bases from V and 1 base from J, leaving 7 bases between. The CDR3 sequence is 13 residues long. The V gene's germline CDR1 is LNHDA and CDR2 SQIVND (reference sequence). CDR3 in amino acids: CASSRTENTEAFF. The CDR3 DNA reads TGTGCCAGTAGTAGGACAGAGAACACTGAAGCTTTCTTT.

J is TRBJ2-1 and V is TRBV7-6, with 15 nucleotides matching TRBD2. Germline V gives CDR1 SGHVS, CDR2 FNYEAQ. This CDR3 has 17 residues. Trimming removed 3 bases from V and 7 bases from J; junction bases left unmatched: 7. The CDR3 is CASSLRTSGGAGNEQFF. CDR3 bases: TGTGCCAGCAGCTTGCGGACTAGCGGGGGGGCAGGGAATGAGCAGTTCTTC.

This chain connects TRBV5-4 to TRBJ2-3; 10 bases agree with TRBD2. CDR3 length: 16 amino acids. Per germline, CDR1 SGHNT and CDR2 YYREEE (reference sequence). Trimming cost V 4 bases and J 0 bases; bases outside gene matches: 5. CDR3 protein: CASSKLAGISTDTQYF. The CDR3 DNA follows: TGTGCCAGCAGCAAACTAGCGGGGATTAGCACAGATACGCAGTATTTT.

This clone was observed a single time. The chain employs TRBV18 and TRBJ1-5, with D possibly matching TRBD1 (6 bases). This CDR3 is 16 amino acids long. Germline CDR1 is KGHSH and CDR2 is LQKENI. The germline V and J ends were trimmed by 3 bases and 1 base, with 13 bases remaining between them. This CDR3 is CASSPGGAASNQPQHF. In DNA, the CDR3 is TGTGCCAGCTCACCGGGGGGGGCAGCGAGCAATCAGCCCCAGCATTTT.

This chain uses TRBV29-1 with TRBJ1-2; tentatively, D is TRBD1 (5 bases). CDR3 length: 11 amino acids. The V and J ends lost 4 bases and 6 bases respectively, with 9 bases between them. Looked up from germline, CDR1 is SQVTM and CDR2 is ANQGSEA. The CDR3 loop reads CSVVGADGYTF. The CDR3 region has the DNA TGCAGCGTTGTTGGGGCTGATGGCTACACCTTC.

CDR3 nucleotide sequence: TGCGCCAGCAGCCAAACCGGACTAGCGCAGGAGACCCAGTACTTC. It translates to CASSQTGLAQETQYF. The J gene is TRBJ2-5, the V gene TRBV4-3, with 9 nucleotides matching TRBD2. The V gene's germline CDR1 is LGHNA and CDR2 YSLEER. The CDR3 consists of 15 residues. After removal of 2 bases from V and 5 bases from J, the junction contained 6 bases not matched to a gene.

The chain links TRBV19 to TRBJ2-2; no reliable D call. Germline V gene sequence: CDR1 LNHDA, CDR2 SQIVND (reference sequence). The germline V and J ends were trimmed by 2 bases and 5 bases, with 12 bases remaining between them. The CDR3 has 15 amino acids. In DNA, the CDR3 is TGTGCCAGTAGTATACTGACCTCGAGGACCGGGGAGCTGTTTTTT. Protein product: CASSILTSRTGELFF.

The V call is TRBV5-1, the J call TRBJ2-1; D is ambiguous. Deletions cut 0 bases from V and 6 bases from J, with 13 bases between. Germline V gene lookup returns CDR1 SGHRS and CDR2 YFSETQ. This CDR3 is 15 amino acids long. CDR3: CASSLDSVIPNEQFF. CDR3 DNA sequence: TGCGCCAGCAGCTTGGATTCGGTCATCCCCAATGAGCAGTTCTTC.

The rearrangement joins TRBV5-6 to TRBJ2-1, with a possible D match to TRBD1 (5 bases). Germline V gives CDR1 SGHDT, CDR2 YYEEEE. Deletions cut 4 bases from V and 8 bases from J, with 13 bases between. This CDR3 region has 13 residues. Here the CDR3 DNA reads TGTGCCAGCAGCCGGCCAGGGCCTTATGAGCAGTTCTTC. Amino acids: CASSRPGPYEQFF. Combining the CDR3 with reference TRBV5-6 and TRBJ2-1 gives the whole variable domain DAGVTQSPTHLIKTRGQQVTLRCSPKSGHDTVSWYQQALGQGPQFIFQYYEEEERQRGNFPDRFSGHQFPNYSSELNVNALLLGDSALYLCASSRPGPYEQFFGPGTRLTVL.

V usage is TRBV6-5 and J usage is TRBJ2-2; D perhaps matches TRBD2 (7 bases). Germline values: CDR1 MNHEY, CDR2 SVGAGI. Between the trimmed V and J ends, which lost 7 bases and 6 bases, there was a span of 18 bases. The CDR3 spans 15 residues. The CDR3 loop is CASTSYREGAGELFF. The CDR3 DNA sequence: TGTGCCAGCACCTCCTACAGGGAGGGGGCCGGGGAGCTGTTTTTT.

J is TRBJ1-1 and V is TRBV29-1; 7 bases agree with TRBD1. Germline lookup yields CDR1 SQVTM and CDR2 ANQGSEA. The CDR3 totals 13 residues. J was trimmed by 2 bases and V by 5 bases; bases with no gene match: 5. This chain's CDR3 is CSVRAGGNTEAFF. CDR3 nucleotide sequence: TGCAGCGTTCGGGCAGGGGGAAACACTGAAGCTTTCTTT.

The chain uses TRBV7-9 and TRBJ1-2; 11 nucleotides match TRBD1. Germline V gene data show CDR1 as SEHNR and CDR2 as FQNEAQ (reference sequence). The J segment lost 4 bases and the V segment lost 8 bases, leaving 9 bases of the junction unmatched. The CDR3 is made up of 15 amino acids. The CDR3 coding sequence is TGTGCCAGCGACTCGGGACAGGGGGTTGGCTATGGCTACACCTTC. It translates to CASDSGQGVGYGYTF. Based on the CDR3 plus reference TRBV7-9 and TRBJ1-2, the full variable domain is DTGVSQNPRHKITKRGQNVTFRCDPISEHNRLYWYRQTLGQGPEFLTYFQNEAQLEKSRLLSDRFSAERPKGSFSTLEIQRTEQGDSAMYLCASDSGQGVGYGYTFGSGTRLTVV.

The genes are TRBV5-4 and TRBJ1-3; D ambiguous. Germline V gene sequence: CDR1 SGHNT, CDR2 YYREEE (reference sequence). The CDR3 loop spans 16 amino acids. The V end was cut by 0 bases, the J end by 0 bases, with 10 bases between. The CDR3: CASSLGADISGNTIYF. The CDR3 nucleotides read TGTGCCAGCAGCTTGGGAGCGGATATCTCTGGAAACACCATATATTTT. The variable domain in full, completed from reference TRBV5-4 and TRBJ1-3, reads ETGVTQSPTHLIKTRGQQVTLRCSSQSGHNTVSWYQQALGQGPQFIFQYYREEENGRGNFPPRFSGLQFPNYSSELNVNALELDDSALYLCASSLGADISGNTIYFGEGSWLTVV.

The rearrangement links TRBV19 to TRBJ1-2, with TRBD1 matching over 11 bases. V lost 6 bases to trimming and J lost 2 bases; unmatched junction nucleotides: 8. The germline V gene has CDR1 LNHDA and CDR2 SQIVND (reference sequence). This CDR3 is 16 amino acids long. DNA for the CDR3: TGTGCCAGTAGCATCCGGACAGGGGGCTTAAACTATGGCTACACCTTC. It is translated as CASSIRTGGLNYGYTF.

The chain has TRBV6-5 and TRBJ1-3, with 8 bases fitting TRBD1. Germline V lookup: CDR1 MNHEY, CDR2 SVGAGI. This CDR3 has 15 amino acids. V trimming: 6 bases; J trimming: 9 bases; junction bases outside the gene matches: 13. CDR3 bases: TGTGCCAGCAGGAGTGACAGGGGCCCCCCCACCACCATATATTTT. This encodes CASRSDRGPPTTIYF.

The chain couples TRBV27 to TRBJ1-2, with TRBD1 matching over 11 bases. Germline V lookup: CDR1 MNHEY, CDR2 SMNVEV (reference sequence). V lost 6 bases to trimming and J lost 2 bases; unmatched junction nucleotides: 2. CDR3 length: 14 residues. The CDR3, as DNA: TGTGCCAGCAGAAGGGACAGGGGGAACTATGGCTACACCTTC. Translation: CASRRDRGNYGYTF.

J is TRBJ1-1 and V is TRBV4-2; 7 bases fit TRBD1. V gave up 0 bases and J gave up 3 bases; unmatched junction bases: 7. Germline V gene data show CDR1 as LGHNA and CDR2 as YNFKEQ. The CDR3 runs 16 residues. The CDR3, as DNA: TGTGCCAGCAGCCAAGAGGCGGGCAGGGGGGACACTGAAGCTTTCTTT. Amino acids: CASSQEAGRGDTEAFF.